The 7 T cell receptor beta chains reported below all come from one sample, sequenced in a study of blood T cell repertoires in COVID-19. Produced via immunoSEQ multiplex PCR; TCRdb's table is partial and in-frame only. The table lists fewer than 250,000 clones, roughly 81% of them singletons. Sequencing was carried out using peripheral blood. These receptors were taken from a man aged 40-55 years with acute or convalescent COVID-19.

The chain combines TRBV5-4 with TRBJ2-7; D possibly corresponds to TRBD1 (6 bases). Germline V gives CDR1 SGHNT, CDR2 YYREEE (reference sequence). This CDR3 spans 14 amino acids. V lost 4 bases, J lost 5 bases, and 16 bases lay in between. CDR3 in DNA: TGTGCCAGCAGCGATCCGACAGGCGTCCACGAGCAGTACTTC. Translation: CASSDPTGVHEQYF.

The CDR3 is CASSSQGQANGYTF. CDR3 in DNA: TGCGCCAGCAGCTCTCAGGGACAGGCCAATGGCTACACCTTC. This chain connects TRBV5-1 to TRBJ1-2; TRBD1 aligns across 8 bases. This CDR3 comprises 14 residues. Germline-derived CDR1 and CDR2 are SGHRS and YFSETQ. With 3 bases clipped from V and 6 bases from J, the junction kept 7 bases outside the gene matches.

The genes are TRBV30 and TRBJ1-1, with unresolved D. The CDR3 is 12 residues long. The V end was cut by 2 bases, the J end by 1 base, with 5 bases between. Looked up from germline, CDR1 is GTSNPN and CDR2 is SVGIG (reference sequence). This CDR3 is CAWSRENTEAFF. The DNA for the CDR3 is TGTGCCTGGAGTCGGGAGAACACTGAAGCTTTCTTT.

The chain combines TRBV19 with TRBJ1-5; D is uncertain. The CDR3 consists of 15 residues. From germline, CDR1 is LNHDA and CDR2 SQIVND (reference sequence). V dropped 1 base and J dropped 1 base, with 8 bases sitting between them. CDR3 nucleotide sequence: TGTGCCAGTAGTATAGTAGCGATGAGCAATCAGCCCCAGCATTTT. It translates to CASSIVAMSNQPQHF.

The chain is built from TRBV9 and TRBJ1-3; D is perhaps TRBD1 (5 bases). Trimming stripped 4 bases from V and 1 base from J, with 15 bases between. Germline CDR1 and CDR2: SGDLS and YYNGEE. This CDR3 is built from 16 residues. CDR3: CASSSEPGGSGNTIYF. CDR3 nucleotide sequence: TGTGCCAGCAGCTCCGAGCCGGGGGGGTCTGGAAACACCATATATTTT.

The CDR3 coding sequence is TGTGCCATCCCGCTTTGGGGGGGGTATGGCTACACCTTC. It encodes CAIPLWGGYGYTF. The chain employs TRBV10-3 and TRBJ1-2; D is perhaps TRBD1 (5 bases). The CDR3 is 13 residues long. Deletions cut 8 bases from V and 5 bases from J, with 15 bases between. The germline gives CDR1 ENHRY, CDR2 SYGVKD.

This chain uses TRBV18 with TRBJ2-3, with TRBD1 matching over 7 bases. The CDR3 runs 16 residues. J lost 0 bases, V lost 0 bases, and 3 bases had no gene match. Germline loops: CDR1 KGHSH, CDR2 LQKENI. The CDR3 protein is CASSPPGTVSTDTQYF. Here the CDR3 DNA reads TGTGCCAGCTCACCACCCGGGACAGTAAGCACAGATACGCAGTATTTT.